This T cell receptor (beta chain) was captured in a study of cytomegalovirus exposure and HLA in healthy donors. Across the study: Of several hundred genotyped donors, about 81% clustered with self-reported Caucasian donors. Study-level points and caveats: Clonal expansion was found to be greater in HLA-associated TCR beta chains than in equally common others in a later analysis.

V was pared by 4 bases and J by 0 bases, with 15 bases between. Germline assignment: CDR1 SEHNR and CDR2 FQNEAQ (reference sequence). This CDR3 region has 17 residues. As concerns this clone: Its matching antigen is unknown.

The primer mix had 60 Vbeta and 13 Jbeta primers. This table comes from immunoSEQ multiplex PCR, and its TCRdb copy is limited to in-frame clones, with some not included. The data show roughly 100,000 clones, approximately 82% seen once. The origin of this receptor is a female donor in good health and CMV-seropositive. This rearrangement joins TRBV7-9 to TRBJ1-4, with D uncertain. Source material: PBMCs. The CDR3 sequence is CASSSYWAHATNEKLFF. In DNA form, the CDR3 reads TGTGCCAGCAGCTCATACTGGGCACATGCAACTAATGAAAAACTGTTTTTT.